These T cell receptor beta chains were read from a single sample in a study of cytomegalovirus exposure and HLA in healthy donors. The data were produced by immunoSEQ multiplex PCR, yet TCRdb's version contains in-frame clones alone and is incomplete. The sample holds about 210,000 clones, 80% to 90% seen once. Sample: PBMCs. The receptors were sampled from a woman aged 30 to 39 in good health and CMV-seronegative. Both conserved end residues are part of each CDR3. Each record gives: D gene, V gene, J gene, clone size, CDR3 protein, CDR3 DNA. The D gene is left open where the match is weak. Not every row has a clone size; where given, it reads once, few, many or a size class.

-	TRBV9	TRBJ2-2	-	CASSVKGQPLTGELFF	TGTGCCAGCAGCGTAAAAGGACAGCCTTTGACCGGGGAGCTGTTTTTT
-	TRBV4-1	TRBJ2-1	-	CASSHFVAFSTSYNEQFF	TGCGCCAGCAGCCACTTCGTAGCGTTTAGCACCTCCTACAATGAGCAGTTCTTC
-	TRBV28	TRBJ2-7	few	CASSLGVTTYEQYF	TGTGCCAGCAGTTTAGGAGTGACCACCTACGAGCAGTACTTC
TRBD2	TRBV27	TRBJ2-3	-	CASSPYRGTSRDTQYF	TGTGCCAGCTCCCCCTACCGTGGGACTAGCAGAGATACGCAGTATTTT
TRBD2	TRBV10-3	TRBJ2-7	-	CAISEPYSGTSGYEQYF	TGTGCCATCAGTGAGCCCTACTCCGGGACTAGCGGCTACGAGCAGTACTTC
TRBD2	TRBV7-8	TRBJ2-7	-	CASSLAPGGVGEQYF	TGTGCCAGCAGCTTAGCGCCTGGGGGGGTGGGCGAGCAGTACTTC
TRBD2	TRBV5-4	TRBJ2-1	-	CASSSGLAGYNEQFF	TGTGCCAGCAGCTCAGGACTAGCGGGGTACAATGAGCAGTTCTTC
-	TRBV2	TRBJ2-2	-	CASNGNTGELFF	TGTGCCAGCAACGGGAACACCGGGGAGCTGTTTTTT
-	TRBV6-5	TRBJ1-2	-	CASRSSGFNYGYTF	TGTGCCAGCAGATCCTCAGGGTTTAACTATGGCTACACCTTC
TRBD1	TRBV4-1	TRBJ1-1	-	CASSHARGTGLFFF	TGCGCCAGCAGCCACGCCAGGGGGACAGGGCTGTTTTTCTTT
-	TRBV28	TRBJ2-3	-	CASRPPESDTQYF	TGTGCCAGCAGACCTCCGGAGTCAGATACGCAGTATTTT
-	TRBV4-1	TRBJ2-1	few	CASSHQYNEQFF	TGCGCCAGCAGCCACCAGTACAATGAGCAGTTCTTC
-	TRBV28	TRBJ1-2	few	CASSLYRRGYGYTF	TGTGCCAGCAGTTTATACAGGAGGGGCTATGGCTACACCTTC
TRBD2	TRBV9	TRBJ2-1	once	CASSPPFASGSYEQFF	TGTGCCAGCAGCCCCCCCTTCGCTAGCGGGAGTTATGAGCAGTTCTTC
-	TRBV4-1	TRBJ2-3	-	CASSQVAVGTDTQYF	TGCGCCAGCAGCCAAGTAGCGGTTGGCACAGATACGCAGTATTTT
-	TRBV6-5	TRBJ1-1	-	CASSFTGSYTEAFF	TGTGCCAGCAGCTTTACAGGGTCCTACACTGAAGCTTTCTTT
-	TRBV20-1	TRBJ2-2	few	CSPTGELFF	TGCAGTCCAACCGGGGAGCTGTTTTTT
TRBD1	TRBV5-4	TRBJ2-2	-	CASSQGQVMAGELFF	TGTGCCAGCAGCCAGGGACAGGTCATGGCCGGGGAGCTGTTTTTT
-	TRBV5-5	TRBJ1-2	-	CASSFDRQTGYTF	TGTGCCAGCAGCTTTGACAGGCAGACTGGCTACACCTTC
-	TRBV7-8	TRBJ1-4	-	CASSLSRASGKLFF	TGTGCCAGCAGCTTATCCCGGGCGAGCGGAAAACTGTTTTTT
-	TRBV28	TRBJ2-5	-	CASSRQIQETQYF	TGTGCCAGCAGTAGACAGATCCAAGAGACCCAGTACTTC
-	TRBV6-1	TRBJ2-1	-	CASRKDRDTLRVFF	TGTGCCAGCAGGAAGGACCGGGACACCCTAAGAGTGTTCTTC
-	TRBV5-1	TRBJ2-2	-	CASSPLGTGELFF	TGCGCCAGCAGCCCACTAGGAACCGGGGAGCTGTTTTTT
-	TRBV30	TRBJ2-1	-	CAWSVLRGNEQFF	TGTGCCTGGAGTGTACTCCGGGGCAATGAGCAGTTCTTC
TRBD1	TRBV13	TRBJ2-2	-	CASSRDRGITGELFF	TGTGCCAGCAGCCGGGACAGGGGGATAACCGGGGAGCTGTTTTTT
-	TRBV9	TRBJ1-1	-	CASSVAGNTEAFF	TGTGCCAGCAGCGTAGCAGGGAACACTGAAGCTTTCTTT
TRBD2	TRBV4-1	TRBJ2-7	-	CASSLGGGYSSYEQYF	TGCGCCAGCAGCCTCGGCGGGGGGTATAGCTCCTACGAGCAGTACTTC
TRBD2	TRBV7-9	TRBJ2-7	-	CASSLGSGGPYEQYF	TGTGCCAGCAGCTTAGGTAGCGGGGGTCCGTACGAGCAGTACTTC
TRBD1	TRBV5-5	TRBJ2-7	-	CASSLWDSHEQYF	TGTGCCAGCAGCTTGTGGGACAGTCACGAGCAGTACTTC
-	TRBV4-2	TRBJ2-1	few	CASSQARASSYNEQFF	TGTGCCAGCAGCCAAGCCAGGGCAAGCTCCTACAATGAGCAGTTCTTC
TRBD1	TRBV9	TRBJ1-1	few	CASSDGTATQAFF	TGTGCCAGCAGCGACGGGACAGCTACTCAAGCTTTCTTT
-	TRBV27	TRBJ2-7	-	CASSLSLRGSSYEQYF	TGTGCCAGCAGTTTATCTCTGAGAGGAAGCTCCTACGAGCAGTACTTC
-	TRBV2	TRBJ2-1	few	CASCAMVGVYNEQFF	TGTGCCAGCTGCGCGATGGTCGGAGTTTACAATGAGCAGTTCTTC
TRBD1	TRBV6-1	TRBJ2-7	few	CATQGVGYEQYF	TGTGCCACCCAGGGGGTGGGCTACGAGCAGTACTTC
TRBD1	TRBV5-1	TRBJ2-5	-	CASSLNVGTEETQYF	TGCGCCAGCAGCTTGAATGTCGGGACAGAAGAGACCCAGTACTTC
TRBD1	TRBV9	TRBJ2-2	-	CASRQGAIANTGELFF	TGTGCCAGCAGACAGGGGGCTATTGCGAACACCGGGGAGCTGTTTTTT
TRBD2	TRBV9	TRBJ2-1	-	CASSFGTSGVYNEQFF	TGTGCCAGCAGCTTCGGGACTAGCGGAGTGTACAATGAGCAGTTCTTC